This T cell receptor beta chain was found in a study of cytomegalovirus exposure and HLA in healthy donors. Donors likely had unrecorded immune exposures despite being nominally healthy when sampled. General observations from the study: Cytomegalovirus status was reportedly diagnosed by the classifier with high sensitivity and specificity. An analysis that was carried out later associated about 17,000 TCR beta sequences with HLA alleles at 0.05 false discovery rate.

The PCR had 60 Vbeta and 13 Jbeta primers. Assay: immunoSEQ multiplex PCR; the TCRdb copy retains only in-frame clones and omits some. The repertoire consists of more than 150,000 clones, with roughly 87% occurring once and the leading ten covering roughly 0.23%. Concerning this clone itself: Its antigen is not identified.

The clonotype comes from a girl under three years old in good health and CMV-seronegative. Sequenced: PBMCs.

The CDR3 DNA is TGTGCCAGCAGCGTAGACAGGGGGATGAACACCATATATTTT. It translates to CASSVDRGMNTIYF. The chain uses TRBV9 and TRBJ1-3; TRBD1 matches 8 bases. This CDR3 contains 14 residues. Germline V lookup: CDR1 SGDLS, CDR2 YYNGEE. The junction had 3 bases not matched to a gene; V was cut back by 0 bases and J by 7 bases.